This TCR beta chain was recorded in a study of blood T cell repertoires in COVID-19. Trimming took off 8 bases at V and 4 bases at J, with 7 bases between the two ends. CDR1 WSHSY and CDR2 SAAADI come from the germline V gene. The CDR3 spans 11 residues. Original processing notes: Amplified reference gene primers provided the basis for estimating nucleated cell counts. The table came from immunoSEQ multiplex PCR; TCRdb's copy has only in-frame clones and leaves some out. V, J and clone size derive from that table, while D and trimming were established from the DNA sequence. This sample has 200,000 to 300,000 clones; 82% occur once, and the top ten carry about an eighth.

Sequenced material: peripheral blood. This chain links TRBV10-2 with TRBJ2-3; no firm D call. This TCR derives from an older woman with active or convalescent COVID-19. CDR3 in amino acids: CASGLPDTQYF. The CDR3 coding sequence is TGCGCCAGCGGGCTCCCAGATACGCAGTATTTT.